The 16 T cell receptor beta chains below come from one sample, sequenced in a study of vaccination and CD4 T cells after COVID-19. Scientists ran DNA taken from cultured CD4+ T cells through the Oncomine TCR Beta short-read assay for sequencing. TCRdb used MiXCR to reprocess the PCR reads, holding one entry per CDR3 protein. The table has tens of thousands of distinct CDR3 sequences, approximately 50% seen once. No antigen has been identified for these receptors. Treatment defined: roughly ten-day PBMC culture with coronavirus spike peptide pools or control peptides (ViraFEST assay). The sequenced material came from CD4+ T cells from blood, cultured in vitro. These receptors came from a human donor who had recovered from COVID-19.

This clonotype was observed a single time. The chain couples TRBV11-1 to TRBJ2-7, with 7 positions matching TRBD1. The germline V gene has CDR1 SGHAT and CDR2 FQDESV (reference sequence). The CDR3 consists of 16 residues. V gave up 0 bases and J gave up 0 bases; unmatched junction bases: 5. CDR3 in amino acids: CASSLAGTEPSYEQYF. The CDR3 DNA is TGTGCCAGCAGCTTAGCTGGGACAGAACCCTCCTACGAGCAGTACTTC.

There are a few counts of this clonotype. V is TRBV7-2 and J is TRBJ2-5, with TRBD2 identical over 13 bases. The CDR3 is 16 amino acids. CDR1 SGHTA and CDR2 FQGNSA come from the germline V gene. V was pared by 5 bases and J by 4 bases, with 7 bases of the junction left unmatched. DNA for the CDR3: TGTGCCAGCAGCACACGAGGACTAGCGGGGGCAGAGACCCAGTACTTC. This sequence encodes CASSTRGLAGAETQYF.

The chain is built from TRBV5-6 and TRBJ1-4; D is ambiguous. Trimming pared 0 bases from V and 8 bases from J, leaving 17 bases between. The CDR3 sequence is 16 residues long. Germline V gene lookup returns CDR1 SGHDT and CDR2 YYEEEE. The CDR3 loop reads CASSLVRAATGEKLFF. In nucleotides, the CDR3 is TGTGCCAGCAGCTTGGTCCGGGCCGCAACGGGAGAAAAACTGTTTTTT.

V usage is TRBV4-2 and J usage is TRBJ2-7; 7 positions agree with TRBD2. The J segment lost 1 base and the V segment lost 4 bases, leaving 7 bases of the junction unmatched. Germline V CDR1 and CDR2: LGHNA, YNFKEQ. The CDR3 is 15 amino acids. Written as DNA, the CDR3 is TGTGCCAGCAGCCTCTCTAGCGGTGGGTCCTACGAGCAGTACTTC. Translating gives CASSLSSGGSYEQYF.

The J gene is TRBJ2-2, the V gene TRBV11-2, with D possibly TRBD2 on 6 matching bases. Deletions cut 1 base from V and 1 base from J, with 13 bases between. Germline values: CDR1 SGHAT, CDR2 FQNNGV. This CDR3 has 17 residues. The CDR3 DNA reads TGTGCCAGCAGCTTAGTTGGGGGGAGCGTGAACACCGGGGAGCTGTTTTTT. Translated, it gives CASSLVGGSVNTGELFF.

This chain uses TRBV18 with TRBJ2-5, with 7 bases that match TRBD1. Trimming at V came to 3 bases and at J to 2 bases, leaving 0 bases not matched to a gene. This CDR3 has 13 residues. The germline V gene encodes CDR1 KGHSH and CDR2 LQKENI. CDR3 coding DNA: TGTGCCAGCTCACCGGGACAGCAAGAGACCCAGTACTTC. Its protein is CASSPGQQETQYF.

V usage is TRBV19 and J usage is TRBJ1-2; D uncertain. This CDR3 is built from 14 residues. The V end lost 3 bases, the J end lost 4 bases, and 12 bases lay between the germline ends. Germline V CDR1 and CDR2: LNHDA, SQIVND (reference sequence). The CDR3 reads CASSIFPESYGYTF. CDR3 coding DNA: TGTGCCAGTAGTATCTTCCCAGAATCCTATGGCTACACCTTC.

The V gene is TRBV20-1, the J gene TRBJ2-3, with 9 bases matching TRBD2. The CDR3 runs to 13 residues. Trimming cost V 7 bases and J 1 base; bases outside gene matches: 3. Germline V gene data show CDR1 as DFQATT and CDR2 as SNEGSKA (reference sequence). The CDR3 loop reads CSGRTSGTDTQYF. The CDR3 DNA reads TGCAGTGGGAGGACTAGCGGCACAGATACGCAGTATTTT.

The CDR3 bases are TGTGCCAGCAGTCCCCTGGGTAGCCCGTACTACAATGAGCAGTTCTTC. Encoded protein: CASSPLGSPYYNEQFF. The rearrangement links TRBV12-3 or TRBV12-4 to TRBJ2-1; D is unresolved. The CDR3 sequence is 16 residues long. Trimming removed 5 bases at V and 3 bases at J, with 17 bases between.

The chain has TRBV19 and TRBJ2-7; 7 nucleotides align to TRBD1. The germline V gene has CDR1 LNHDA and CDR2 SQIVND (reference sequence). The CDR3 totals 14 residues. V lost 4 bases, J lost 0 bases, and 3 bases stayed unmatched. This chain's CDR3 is CASSKTGASYEQYF. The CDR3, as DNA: TGTGCCAGTAGTAAAACAGGGGCCTCCTACGAGCAGTACTTC.

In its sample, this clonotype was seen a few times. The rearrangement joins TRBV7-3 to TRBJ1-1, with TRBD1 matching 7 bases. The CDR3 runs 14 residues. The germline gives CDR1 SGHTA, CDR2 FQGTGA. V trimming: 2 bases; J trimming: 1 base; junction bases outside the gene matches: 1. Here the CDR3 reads CASSLEGANTEAFF. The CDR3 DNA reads TGTGCCAGCAGCTTAGAGGGGGCGAACACTGAAGCTTTCTTT. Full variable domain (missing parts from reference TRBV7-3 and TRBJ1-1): GAGVSQTPSNKVTEKGKYVELRCDPISGHTALYWYRQSLGQGPEFLIYFQGTGAADDSGLPNDRFFAVRPEGSVSTLKIQRTERGDSAVYLCASSLEGANTEAFFGQGTRLTVV.

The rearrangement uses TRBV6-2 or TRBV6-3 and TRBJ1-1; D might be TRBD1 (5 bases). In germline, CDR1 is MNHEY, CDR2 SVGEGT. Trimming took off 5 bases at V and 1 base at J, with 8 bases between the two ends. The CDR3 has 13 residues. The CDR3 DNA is TGTGCCAGCAGTCCTGGACAGAACACTGAAGCTTTCTTT. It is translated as CASSPGQNTEAFF.

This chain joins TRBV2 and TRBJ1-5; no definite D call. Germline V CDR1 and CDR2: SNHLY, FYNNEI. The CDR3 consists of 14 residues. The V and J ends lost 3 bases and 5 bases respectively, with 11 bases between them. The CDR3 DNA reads TGTGCCAGCAGTGACTTCGCAGACGATCAGCCCCAGCATTTT. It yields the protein CASSDFADDQPQHF.

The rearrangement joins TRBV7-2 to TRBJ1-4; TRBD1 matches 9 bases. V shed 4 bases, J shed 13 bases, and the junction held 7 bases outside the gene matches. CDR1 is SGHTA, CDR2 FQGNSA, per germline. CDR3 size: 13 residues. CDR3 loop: CASSSTGGSRLFF. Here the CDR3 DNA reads TGTGCCAGCAGCTCGACAGGGGGAAGTAGACTGTTTTTT.

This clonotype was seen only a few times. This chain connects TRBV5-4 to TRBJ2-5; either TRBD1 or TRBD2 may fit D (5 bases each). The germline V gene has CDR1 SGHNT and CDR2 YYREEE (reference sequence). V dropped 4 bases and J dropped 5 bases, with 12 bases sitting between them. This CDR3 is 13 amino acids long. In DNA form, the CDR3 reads TGTGCCAGCAGCACCCGGGACGGGGAGACCCAGTACTTC. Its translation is CASSTRDGETQYF.

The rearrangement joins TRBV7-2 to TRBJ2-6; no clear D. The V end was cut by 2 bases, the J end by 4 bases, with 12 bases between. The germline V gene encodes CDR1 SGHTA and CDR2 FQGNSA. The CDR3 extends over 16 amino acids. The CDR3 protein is CASSLPRASGANVLTF. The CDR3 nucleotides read TGTGCCAGCAGCTTACCAAGGGCGTCCGGGGCCAACGTCCTGACTTTC.